The clone carrying this T cell receptor (beta chain) came up a few times. This specimen comes from a study of cytomegalovirus exposure and HLA in healthy donors. The study ran its PCR with 60 Vbeta and 13 Jbeta primers. Libraries were prepared by immunoSEQ multiplex PCR; TCRdb keeps only in-frame clonotypes and omits some of them. The sample lists about 130,000 clones, 55% to 75% occurring once. The CDR3 runs 16 residues. CDR1 is SEHNR, CDR2 FQNEAQ, per germline (reference sequence). The ends were cut back, 5 bases at V and 4 bases at J, with 20 bases in the middle. This clonotype originated in a young man in good health and CMV-seropositive. This chain uses TRBV7-9 with TRBJ1-2; D is uncertain. The sequencing input was PBMCs. The CDR3 nucleotides read TGTGCCAGCAGCCCCCAGACTCGGATCCAATTCTATGGCTACACCTTC. Encoded protein: CASSPQTRIQFYGYTF.